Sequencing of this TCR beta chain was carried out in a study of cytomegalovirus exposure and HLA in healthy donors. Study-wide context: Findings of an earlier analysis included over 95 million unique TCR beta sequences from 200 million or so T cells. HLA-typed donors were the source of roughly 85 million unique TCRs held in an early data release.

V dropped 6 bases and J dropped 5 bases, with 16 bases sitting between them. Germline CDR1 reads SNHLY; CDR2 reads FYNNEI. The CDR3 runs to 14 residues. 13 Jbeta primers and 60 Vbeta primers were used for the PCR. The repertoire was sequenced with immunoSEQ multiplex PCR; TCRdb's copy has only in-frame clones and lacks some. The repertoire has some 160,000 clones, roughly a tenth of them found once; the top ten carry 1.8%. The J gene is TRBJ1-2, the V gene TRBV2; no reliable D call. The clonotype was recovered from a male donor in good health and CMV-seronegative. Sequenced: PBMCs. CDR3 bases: TGTGCCAGCAGGGAGGAAGGGATCTCATATGGCTACACCTTC. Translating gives CASREEGISYGYTF.